These 5 T cell receptor beta chains came from one sample sequenced in a study of T cell responses to AZD1222 COVID-19 vaccine. TCRdb keeps only in-frame clones here, not all; method: immunoSEQ multiplex PCR. The sample yields around 120,000 clones, 70% to 90% seen once. The sequencing used peripheral blood, collected on day 0 of AZD1222 vaccination. Receptors were obtained from an adult in good health.

V is TRBV7-2 and J is TRBJ1-5; a weak D match, TRBD1 (5 bases). V gave up 4 bases and J gave up 0 bases, with 16 bases separating them. Germline V gene data show CDR1 as SGHTA and CDR2 as FQGNSA. The CDR3 is made up of 17 amino acids. DNA of the CDR3: TGTGCCAGCAGCTGGGGGTGGCAGAGGTATAGCAATCAGCCCCAGCATTTT. Protein: CASSWGWQRYSNQPQHF.

The rearrangement links TRBV10-3 to TRBJ1-1; D is undetermined. V lost 11 bases and J 2 bases, leaving 15 bases between the germline ends. Germline assignment: CDR1 ENHRY and CDR2 SYGVKD. This CDR3 spans 13 amino acids. The CDR3 spells CAGAGIGNTEAFF. CDR3 nucleotide sequence: TGTGCCGGAGCCGGGATTGGTAACACTGAAGCTTTCTTT.

This clone was recorded once. The V call is TRBV5-4, the J call TRBJ2-2, with 10 bases aligning to TRBD1. Germline CDR1 SGHNT, CDR2 YYREEE (reference sequence). The CDR3 runs to 16 residues. With V trimmed by 4 bases and J by 9 bases, 12 bases remained unmatched. The DNA of the CDR3 is TGTGCCAGCAGCAAGGGACAGGGGAATGGGATCCGGGAGCTGTTTTTT. The encoded protein is CASSKGQGNGIRELFF.

The chain recombines TRBV5-4 with TRBJ1-2, with D hard to call. Deletions cut 3 bases from V and 1 base from J, with 7 bases between. The germline V gene encodes CDR1 SGHNT and CDR2 YYREEE (reference sequence). This CDR3 comprises 13 residues. The CDR3 spells CASSWGSNYGYTF. In nucleotides, the CDR3 is TGTGCCAGCAGCTGGGGTAGTAACTATGGCTACACCTTC.

In its sample, this clone was seen once. The V call is TRBV7-2, the J call TRBJ1-1, with D possibly matching TRBD1 (5 bases). CDR1 is SGHTA, CDR2 FQGNSA, per germline. The CDR3 is made up of 15 amino acids. V lost 4 bases to trimming and J lost 5 bases, with 17 bases between them. CDR3 coding DNA: TGTGCCAGCAGCTCCGCAATGGCAGGGAGGACTGAAGCTTTCTTT. Translating gives CASSSAMAGRTEAFF.